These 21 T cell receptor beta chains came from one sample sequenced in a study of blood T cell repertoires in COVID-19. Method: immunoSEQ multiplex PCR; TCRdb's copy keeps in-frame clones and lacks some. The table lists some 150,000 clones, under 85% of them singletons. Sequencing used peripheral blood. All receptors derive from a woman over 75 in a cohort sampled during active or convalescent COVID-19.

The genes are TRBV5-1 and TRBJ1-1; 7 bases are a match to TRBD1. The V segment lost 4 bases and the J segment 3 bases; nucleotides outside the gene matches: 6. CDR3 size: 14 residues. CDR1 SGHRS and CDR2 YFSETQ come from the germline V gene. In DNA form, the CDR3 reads TGCGCCAGCAGCAAAGGGGGCGAGTACACTGAAGCTTTCTTT. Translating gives CASSKGGEYTEAFF.

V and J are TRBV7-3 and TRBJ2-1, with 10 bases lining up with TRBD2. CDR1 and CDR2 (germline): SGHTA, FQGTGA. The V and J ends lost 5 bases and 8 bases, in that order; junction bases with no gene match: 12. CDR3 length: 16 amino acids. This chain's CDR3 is CASSPSSGGAAYEQFF. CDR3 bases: TGTGCCAGCAGCCCATCAAGCGGGGGGGCGGCTTATGAGCAGTTCTTC.

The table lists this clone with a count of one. The CDR3 reads CATSTGQQETQYF. The CDR3 coding sequence is TGTGCCACCAGCACGGGACAGCAAGAGACCCAGTACTTC. V usage is TRBV25-1 and J usage is TRBJ2-5; 7 bases line up with TRBD1. V shed 10 bases and J 2 bases; nucleotides not matched to a gene: 7. The CDR3 length is 13 residues. Germline-derived CDR1 and CDR2 are MGHDK and SYGVNS.

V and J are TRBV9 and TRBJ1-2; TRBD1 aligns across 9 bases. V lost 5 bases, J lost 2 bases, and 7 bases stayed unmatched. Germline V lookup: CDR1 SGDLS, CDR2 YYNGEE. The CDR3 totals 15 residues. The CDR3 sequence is CASRPGQGLNYGYTF. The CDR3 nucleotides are TGTGCCAGCAGACCCGGACAGGGGCTCAACTATGGCTACACCTTC.

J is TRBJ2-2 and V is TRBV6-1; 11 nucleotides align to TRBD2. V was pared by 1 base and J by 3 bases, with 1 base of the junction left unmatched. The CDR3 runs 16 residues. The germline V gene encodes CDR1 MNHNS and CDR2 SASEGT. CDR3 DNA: TGTGCCAGCAGTGAAGTAGCGGGGGGGTACACCGGGGAGCTGTTTTTT. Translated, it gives CASSEVAGGYTGELFF.

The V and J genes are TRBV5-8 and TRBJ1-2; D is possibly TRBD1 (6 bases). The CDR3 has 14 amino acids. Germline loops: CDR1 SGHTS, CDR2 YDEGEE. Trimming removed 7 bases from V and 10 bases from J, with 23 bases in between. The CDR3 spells CASRDKVWPIDYTF. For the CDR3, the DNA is TGTGCCAGCCGGGACAAAGTCTGGCCCATCGACTACACCTTC. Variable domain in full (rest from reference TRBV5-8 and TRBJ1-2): EAGVTQSPTHLIKTRGQQATLRCSPISGHTSVYWYQQALGLGLQFLLWYDEGEERNRGNFPPRFSGRQFPNYSSELNVNALELEDSALYLCASRDKVWPIDYTFGSGTRLTVV.

The chain's CDR3 is CASSASGGARSTDTQYF. CDR3 DNA sequence: TGTGCCAGCAGTGCTAGCGGGGGGGCCAGGAGCACAGATACGCAGTATTTT. This chain links TRBV6-1 with TRBJ2-3; 12 bases map to TRBD2. Losses at the gene ends were 4 bases for V and 0 bases for J; bases not matched to a gene: 5. The germline gives CDR1 MNHNS, CDR2 SASEGT. This CDR3 is 17 amino acids long.

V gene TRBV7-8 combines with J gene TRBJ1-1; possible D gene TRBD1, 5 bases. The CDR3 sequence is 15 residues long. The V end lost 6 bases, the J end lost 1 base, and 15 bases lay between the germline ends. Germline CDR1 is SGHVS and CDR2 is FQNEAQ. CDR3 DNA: TGTGCCAGCAGGACAACGACGCAGGGGAACACTGAAGCTTTCTTT. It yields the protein CASRTTTQGNTEAFF.

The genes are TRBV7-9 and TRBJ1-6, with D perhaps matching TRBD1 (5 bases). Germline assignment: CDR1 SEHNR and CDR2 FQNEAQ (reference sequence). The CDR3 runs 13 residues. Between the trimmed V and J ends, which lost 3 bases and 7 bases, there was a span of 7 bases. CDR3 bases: TGTGCCAGCAGCTTTGGACAAAATTCACCCCTCCACTTT. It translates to CASSFGQNSPLHF.

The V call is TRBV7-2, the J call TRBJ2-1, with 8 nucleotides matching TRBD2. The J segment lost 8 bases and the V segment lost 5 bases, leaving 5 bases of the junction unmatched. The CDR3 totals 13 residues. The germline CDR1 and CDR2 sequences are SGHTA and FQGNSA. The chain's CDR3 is CASSRGLAYEQFF. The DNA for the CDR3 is TGTGCCAGCAGCCGCGGACTAGCCTATGAGCAGTTCTTC.

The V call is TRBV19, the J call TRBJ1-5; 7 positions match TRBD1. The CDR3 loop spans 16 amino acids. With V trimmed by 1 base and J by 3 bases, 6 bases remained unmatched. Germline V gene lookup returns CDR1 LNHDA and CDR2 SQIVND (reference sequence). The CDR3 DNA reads TGTGCCAGTAGTATAGGGGACAGAATCCCCAATCAGCCCCAGCATTTT. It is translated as CASSIGDRIPNQPQHF.

CDR3 sequence: CASSQVGLAINTGELFF. CDR3 nucleotide sequence: TGCGCCAGCAGCCAAGTAGGGCTAGCGATTAACACCGGGGAGCTGTTTTTT. V usage is TRBV4-1 and J usage is TRBJ2-2; weak D call: TRBD2 (6 bases). V was trimmed by 1 base and J by 2 bases, leaving 14 bases between them. The CDR3 totals 17 residues. CDR1 and CDR2 from the germline V gene are MGHRA and YSYEKL.

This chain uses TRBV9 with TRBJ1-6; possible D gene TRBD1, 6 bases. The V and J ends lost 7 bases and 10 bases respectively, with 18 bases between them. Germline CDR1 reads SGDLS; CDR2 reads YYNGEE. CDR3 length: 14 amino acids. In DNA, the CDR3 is TGTGCCAGCGGGTCAAAAGCGGGGGCATCACCCCTCCACTTT. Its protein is CASGSKAGASPLHF.

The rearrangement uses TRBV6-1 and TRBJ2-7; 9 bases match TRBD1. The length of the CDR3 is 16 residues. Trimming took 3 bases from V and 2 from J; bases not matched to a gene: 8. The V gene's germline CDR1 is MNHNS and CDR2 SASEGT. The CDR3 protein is CASSDVGDRGTYEQYF. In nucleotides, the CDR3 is TGTGCCAGCAGTGACGTTGGAGACAGGGGGACCTACGAGCAGTACTTC.

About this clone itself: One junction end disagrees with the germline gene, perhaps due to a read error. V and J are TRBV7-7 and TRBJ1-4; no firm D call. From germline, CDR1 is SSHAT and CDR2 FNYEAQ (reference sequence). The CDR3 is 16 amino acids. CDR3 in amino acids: CASSLGRLTTNEKLFF. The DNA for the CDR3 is TGTGCTAGCAGCTTAGGCAGGTTGACGACTAATGAAAAACTGTTTTTT.

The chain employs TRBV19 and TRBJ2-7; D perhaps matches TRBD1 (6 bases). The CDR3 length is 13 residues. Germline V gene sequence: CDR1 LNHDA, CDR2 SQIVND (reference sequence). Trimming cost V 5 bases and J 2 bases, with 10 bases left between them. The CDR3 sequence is CASSWTATYEQYF. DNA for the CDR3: TGTGCCAGTAGTTGGACAGCAACCTACGAGCAGTACTTC.

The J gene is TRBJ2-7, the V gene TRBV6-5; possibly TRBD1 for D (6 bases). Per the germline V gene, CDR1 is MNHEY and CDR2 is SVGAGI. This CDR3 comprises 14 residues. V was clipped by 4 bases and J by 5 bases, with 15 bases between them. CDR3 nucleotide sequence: TGTGCCAGCAGTTCCGAGGGGGATTCCCACGAGCAGTACGTC. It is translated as CASSSEGDSHEQYV.

CDR3 nucleotide sequence: TGTGCCATCAGTGATGGGACAGGGGGAAATGAAAAACTGTTTTTT. Protein: CAISDGTGGNEKLFF. The chain combines TRBV10-3 with TRBJ1-4; 11 nucleotides match TRBD1. There are 15 residues in the CDR3. From germline, CDR1 is ENHRY and CDR2 SYGVKD. Unmatched junction bases numbered 2, after V lost 3 bases and J lost 5 bases.

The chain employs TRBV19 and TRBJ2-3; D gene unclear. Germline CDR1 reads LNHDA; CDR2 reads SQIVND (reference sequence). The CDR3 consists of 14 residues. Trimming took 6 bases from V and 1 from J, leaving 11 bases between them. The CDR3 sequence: CASRRERGTDTQYF. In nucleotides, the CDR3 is TGTGCCAGTAGGAGAGAAAGAGGCACAGATACGCAGTATTTT.

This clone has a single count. The CDR3 loop is CASSELRINQPQHF. Written as DNA, the CDR3 is TGTGCCAGCAGTGAATTGCGGATCAATCAGCCCCAGCATTTT. This chain joins TRBV2 and TRBJ1-5, with D unresolved. Germline V gives CDR1 SNHLY, CDR2 FYNNEI. The V end lost 2 bases, the J end lost 3 bases, and 8 bases lay between the germline ends. This CDR3 has 14 residues. Together with reference TRBV2 and TRBJ1-5, the CDR3 gives the full variable domain: EPEVTQTPSHQVTQMGQEVILRCVPISNHLYFYWYRQILGQKVEFLVSFYNNEISEKSEIFDDQFSVERPDGSNFTLKIRSTKLEDSAMYFCASSELRINQPQHFGDGTRLSIL.

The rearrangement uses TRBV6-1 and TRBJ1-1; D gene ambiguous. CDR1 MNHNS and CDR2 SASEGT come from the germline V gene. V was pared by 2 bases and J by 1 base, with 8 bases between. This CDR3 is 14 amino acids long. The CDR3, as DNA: TGTGCCAGCAGTGAATACGACAAGAACACTGAAGCTTTCTTT. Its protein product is CASSEYDKNTEAFF.